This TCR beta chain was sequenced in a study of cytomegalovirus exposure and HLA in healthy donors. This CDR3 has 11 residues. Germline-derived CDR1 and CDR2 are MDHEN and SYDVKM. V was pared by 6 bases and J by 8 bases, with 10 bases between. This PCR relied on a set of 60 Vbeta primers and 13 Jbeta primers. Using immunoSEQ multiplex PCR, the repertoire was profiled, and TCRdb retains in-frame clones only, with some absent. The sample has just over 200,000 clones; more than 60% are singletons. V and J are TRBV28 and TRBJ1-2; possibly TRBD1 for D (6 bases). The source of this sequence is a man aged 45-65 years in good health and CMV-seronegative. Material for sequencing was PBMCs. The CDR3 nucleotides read TGTGCCAGCAGCCACAGGGTCGGCTACACCTTC. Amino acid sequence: CASSHRVGYTF.